The subject of this entry is one T cell receptor (beta chain). Its antigen has not been determined. Within one base of it there is no much larger clone, and no base qualities were kept. TCRbeta CDR3 regions were amplified from genomic DNA using the immunoSEQ Assay, a bias-controlled multiplex PCR. The original pipeline was this. Within the assay, amplification of reference gene primers was used to estimate how many nucleated cells each sample contained. Sequence reads were collapsed and filtered to measure the absolute abundance of every unique TCRbeta CDR3 rearrangement. For each sample, productive Simpson clonality was calculated as the square root of Simpson's diversity index over productive rearrangements. TCRdb took this table from immuneACCESS and kept in-frame rearrangements with V and J called. Such tables lack part of the clones; where checked against another copy, unresolved V genes explain under half of the gap, and the rest is unexplained. From that table come the V and J calls and clone size; the DNA was used to work out D and trimming. Recorded for this sample are over 75,000 clones; 75% to 90% of them occurred a single time. Roughly 5.2% of the sample rests with the top ten.

Whole blood was collected in K2EDTA tubes by collaborating institutions according to the institutions' own protocols. Collaborator samples were shipped for TCRbeta analysis as frozen whole blood, isolated PBMCs, or DNA extracted from either sample type. This record belongs to a study of blood T cell repertoires in COVID-19 (dated by TCRdb to 2019 to 2021). With respect to the entire study: Samples covering the acute and convalescent phases of COVID-19 were provided by collaborators in the United States, Italy and Spain. Samples came from the ongoing ImmuneRACE study (first 160 participants) plus 1,254 subjects from 6 global collaborators. The repertoires were released in a freely available public database intended as a resource for research on the immune response to SARS-CoV-2. A de-identified subject ID, COVID-19 status, age in years and sex were almost always included in the sample metadata. The prospective study material was composed of cDNA or gDNA derived from T cells, B-cell-depleted T cells, or PBMCs. The dataset comprised deeply sampled blood TCRbeta repertoires from subjects exposed to, actively infected with, or recovered from COVID-19. Where HLA class I and class II types were available, the types were taken from metadata supplied by the sample provider, not from assay-based typing.

Overall study results and their limits: Clinical and demographic metadata were provided uncurated, with the amount varying by source and participant.

The material sequenced was peripheral blood. This TCR was sampled from a woman older than 75 with active COVID-19.

At the DNA level, the sequence is TGTGCCAGCAGTTACAGTTGGCAGGGGGCCTCCTACGAGCAGTACTTC. Translated, this gives CASSYSWQGASYEQYF. The receptor chain draws on TRBV6-2 or TRBV6-3 and TRBJ2-7, and 8 bases in between align with TRBD1. Germline trimming amounts to 2 bases on V and 0 bases on J, with 6 as the count of junction bases outside the gene matches. The CDR3 starts with the cysteine, ends with the phenylalanine, and has 16 residues. The CDR3 DNA has 48 bases and is translated from base 1. Looking up the germline V gene yields CDR1 MNHEY and CDR2 SVGEGT.